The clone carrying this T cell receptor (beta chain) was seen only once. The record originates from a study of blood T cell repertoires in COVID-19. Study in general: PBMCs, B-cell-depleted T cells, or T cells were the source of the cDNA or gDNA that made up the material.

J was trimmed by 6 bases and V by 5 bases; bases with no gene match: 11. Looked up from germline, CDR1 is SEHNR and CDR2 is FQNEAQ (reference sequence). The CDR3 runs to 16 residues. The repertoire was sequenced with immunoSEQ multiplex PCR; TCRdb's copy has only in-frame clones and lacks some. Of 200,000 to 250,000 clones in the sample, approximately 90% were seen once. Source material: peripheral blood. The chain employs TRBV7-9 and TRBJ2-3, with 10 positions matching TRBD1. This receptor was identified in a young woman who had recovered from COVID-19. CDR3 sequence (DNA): TGTGCCAGCAGCAAGTCCCCGGGACAGGGGAACGATACGCAGTATTTT. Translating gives CASSKSPGQGNDTQYF.